Sequencing of this T cell receptor (beta chain) was carried out in a study of identical twins. A single record per CDR3 protein comes from TCRdb applying MiXCR to the 5' RACE reads. The table has roughly 570,000 distinct CDR3 sequences, just under 10% seen once; the top ten hold roughly 3%. Germline trimming cut 6 bases from V and 10 bases from J; bases unmatched to any gene: 10. The CDR3 is 12 residues long. CDR1 is SQVTM and CDR2 is ANQGSEA in the germline V gene. This clonotype was detected ten times or more. This sample also belongs to another study, concerning yellow fever vaccine responses in identical twins. As reported in that work: The T cell response to vaccination in identical twins was reportedly partly convergent and partly personalized.

The TCR sequence derives from a woman between 18 and 30 years old in good health. This chain connects TRBV29-1 to TRBJ1-1; 8 bases are a match to TRBD1. What was sequenced was PBMCs. In DNA, the CDR3 is TGCAGCGTCGAGACAGGGGTTCGTGTAGCTTTCTTT. Residues: CSVETGVRVAFF. Using reference TRBV29-1 and TRBJ1-1 for the parts outside the CDR3, the full variable domain is SAVISQKPSRDICQRGTSLTIQCQVDSQVTMMFWYRQQPGQSLTLIATANQGSEATYESGFVIDKFPISRPNLTFSTLTVSNMSPEDSSIYLCSVETGVRVAFFGQGTRLTVV.